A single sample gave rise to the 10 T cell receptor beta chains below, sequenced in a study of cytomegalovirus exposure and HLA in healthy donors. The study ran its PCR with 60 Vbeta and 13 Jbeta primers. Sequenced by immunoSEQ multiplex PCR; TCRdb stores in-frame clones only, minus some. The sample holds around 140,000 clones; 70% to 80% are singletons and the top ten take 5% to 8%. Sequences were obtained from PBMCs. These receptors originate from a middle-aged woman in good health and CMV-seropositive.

This CDR3 is CASSSTTDTYEQYF. The CDR3 DNA reads TGCGCCAGCAGCTCGACGACTGATACCTACGAGCAGTACTTC. This sequence joins TRBV5-1 and TRBJ2-7, with D unclear. The length of the CDR3 is 14 residues. Trimming removed 3 bases at V and 2 bases at J, with 12 bases between. Germline V lookup: CDR1 SGHRS, CDR2 YFSETQ.

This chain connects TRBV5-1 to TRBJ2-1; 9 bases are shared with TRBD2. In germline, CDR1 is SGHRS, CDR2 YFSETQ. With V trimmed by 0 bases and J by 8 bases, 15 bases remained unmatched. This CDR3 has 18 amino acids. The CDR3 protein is CASSLGFSGSSEGDEQFF. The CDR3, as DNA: TGCGCCAGCAGCTTGGGGTTTAGCGGGAGTAGTGAGGGTGATGAGCAGTTCTTC.

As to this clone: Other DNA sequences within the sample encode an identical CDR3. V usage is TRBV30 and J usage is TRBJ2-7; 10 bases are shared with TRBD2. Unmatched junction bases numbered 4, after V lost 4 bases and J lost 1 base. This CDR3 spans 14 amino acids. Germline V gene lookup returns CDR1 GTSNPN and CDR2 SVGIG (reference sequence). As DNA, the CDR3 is TGTGCCTGGACGAGGACTAGCGGATCCTACGAGCAGTACTTC. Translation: CAWTRTSGSYEQYF.

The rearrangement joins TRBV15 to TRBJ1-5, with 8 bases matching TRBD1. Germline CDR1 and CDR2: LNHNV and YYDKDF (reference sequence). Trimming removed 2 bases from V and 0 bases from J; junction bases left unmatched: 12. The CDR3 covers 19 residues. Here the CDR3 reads CATSRRTGTPDYSNQPQHF. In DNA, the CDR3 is TGTGCCACCAGCAGACGGACAGGGACCCCCGACTATAGCAATCAGCCCCAGCATTTT.

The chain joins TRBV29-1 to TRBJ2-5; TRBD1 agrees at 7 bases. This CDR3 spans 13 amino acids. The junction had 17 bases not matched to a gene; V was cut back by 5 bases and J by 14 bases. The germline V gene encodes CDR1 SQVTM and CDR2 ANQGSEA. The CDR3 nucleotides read TGCAGCGTTCGCAACCCGGGACAGCTCTTGACCTACTTC. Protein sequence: CSVRNPGQLLTYF.

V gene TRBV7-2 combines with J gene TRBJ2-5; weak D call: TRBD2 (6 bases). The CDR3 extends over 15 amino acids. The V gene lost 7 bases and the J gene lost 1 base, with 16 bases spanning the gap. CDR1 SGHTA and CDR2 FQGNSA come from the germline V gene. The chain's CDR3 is CASIPTGGAQETQYF. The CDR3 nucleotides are TGTGCCAGCATCCCTACCGGCGGGGCCCAAGAGACCCAGTACTTC.

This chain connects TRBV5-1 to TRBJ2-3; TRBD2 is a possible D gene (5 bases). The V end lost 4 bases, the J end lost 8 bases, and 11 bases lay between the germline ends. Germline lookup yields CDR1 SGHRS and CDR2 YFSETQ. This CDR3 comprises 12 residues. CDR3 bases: TGCGCCAGCAGCAGCCCTGAGGGTACGCAGTATTTT. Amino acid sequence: CASSSPEGTQYF. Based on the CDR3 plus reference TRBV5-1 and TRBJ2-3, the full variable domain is KAGVTQTPRYLIKTRGQQVTLSCSPISGHRSVSWYQQTPGQGLQFLFEYFSETQRNKGNFPGRFSGRQFSNSRSEMNVSTLELGDSALYLCASSSPEGTQYFGPGTRLTVL.

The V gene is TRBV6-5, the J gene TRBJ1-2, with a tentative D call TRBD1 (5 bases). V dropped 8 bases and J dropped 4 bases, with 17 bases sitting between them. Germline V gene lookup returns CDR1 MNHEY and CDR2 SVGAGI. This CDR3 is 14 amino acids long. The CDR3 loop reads CASLMGQGAYGYTF. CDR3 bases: TGTGCCAGCCTAATGGGCCAAGGGGCCTATGGCTACACCTTC.

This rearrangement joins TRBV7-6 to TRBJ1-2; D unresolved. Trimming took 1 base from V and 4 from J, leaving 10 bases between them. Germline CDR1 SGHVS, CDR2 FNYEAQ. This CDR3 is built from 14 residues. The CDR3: CASSLETEIYGYTF. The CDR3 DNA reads TGTGCCAGCAGCTTAGAAACCGAGATCTATGGCTACACCTTC.

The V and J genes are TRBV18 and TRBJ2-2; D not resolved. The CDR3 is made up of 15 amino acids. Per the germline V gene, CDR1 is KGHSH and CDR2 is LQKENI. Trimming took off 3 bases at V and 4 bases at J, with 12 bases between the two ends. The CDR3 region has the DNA TGTGCCAGCTCACCTTTAACAGAGATCACCGGGGAGCTGTTTTTT. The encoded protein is CASSPLTEITGELFF.